One and the same sample provided the 12 T cell receptor beta chains below, sequenced in a study of T cells in tuberculosis. The table came from immunoSEQ multiplex PCR; TCRdb's copy has only in-frame clones and leaves some out. The table shows about 88,000 clones, with more than 75% occurring only once. After thawing and overnight rest, PBMC were stained with GMM-loaded CD1B tetramer, viability dye and anti-CD3 for sorting. The CD1B tetramers carried C32 glucose monomycolate purified from Rhodococcus equi. Sequenced: CD1b-GMM tetramer-negative cells sorted from PBMCs. These receptors were obtained from an adult woman with latent tuberculosis.

V usage is TRBV7-9 and J usage is TRBJ2-5; D gene uncertain. The ends were cut back, 3 bases at V and 2 bases at J, with 10 bases in the middle. CDR1 is SEHNR, CDR2 FQNEAQ, per germline (reference sequence). CDR3 length: 14 residues. The CDR3 bases are TGTGCCAGCAGCTTCTCAGACATTCAAGAGACCCAGTACTTC. This gives the protein CASSFSDIQETQYF.

This clone was recorded only once. The DNA for the CDR3 is TGTGCCACTAGCGGGGTACGAGAAGAGACCCAGTACTTC. It yields the protein CATSGVREETQYF. This chain uses TRBV4-2 with TRBJ2-5; the match to TRBD2 covers 9 bases. Per the germline V gene, CDR1 is LGHNA and CDR2 is YNFKEQ. The CDR3 is 13 residues long. V shed 10 bases and J 3 bases; nucleotides not matched to a gene: 6.

The chain recombines TRBV15 with TRBJ1-3; possible D gene TRBD1, 5 bases. The CDR3 covers 16 residues. Germline V CDR1 and CDR2: LNHNV, YYDKDF (reference sequence). The V and J ends lost 0 bases and 3 bases respectively, with 12 bases between them. Here the CDR3 DNA reads TGTGCCACCAGCAGAGATGCGGCAGGGCTTGGAAACACCATATATTTT. It encodes CATSRDAAGLGNTIYF.

The rearrangement links TRBV1 to TRBJ2-7; whether TRBD1, the table's D call, matches the DNA was not checked. TRBV1 is recorded as a pseudogene. This CDR3 region has 15 residues. The CDR3: CTSRGRDRGLYEQYF. In DNA form, the CDR3 reads TGCACCAGCAGGGGACGGGACAGGGGCCTCTACGAGCAGTACTTC.

The chain uses TRBV28 and TRBJ1-5, with D uncertain. The CDR3 is 18 amino acids. The germline V gene has CDR1 MDHEN and CDR2 SYDVKM. V shed 3 bases and J shed 0 bases, with 18 bases lying between them. The CDR3 loop reads CASSFPLRTGDSNQPQHF. CDR3 DNA sequence: TGTGCCAGCAGTTTCCCCCTCCGGACGGGAGATAGCAATCAGCCCCAGCATTTT.

CDR3 DNA: TGTGCCATCAGTGAGTCGGGAACCCGGGTGGGACTAGCTAACTATGGCTACACCTTC. This sequence encodes CAISESGTRVGLANYGYTF. The V gene is TRBV10-3, the J gene TRBJ1-2; tentative D call: TRBD1 (5 bases). The CDR3 runs to 19 residues. V gave up 0 bases and J gave up 0 bases, with 20 bases separating them. Per the germline V gene, CDR1 is ENHRY and CDR2 is SYGVKD.

The chain links TRBV4-1 to TRBJ1-4; unclear D gene. V was shortened by 0 bases and J by 7 bases, with 15 bases between the two germline ends. This CDR3 has 16 amino acids. Germline loops: CDR1 MGHRA, CDR2 YSYEKL. CDR3: CASSQEFGGRGEKLFF. The CDR3 bases are TGCGCCAGCAGCCAAGAATTTGGAGGACGAGGTGAAAAACTGTTTTTT.

The chain uses TRBV5-1 and TRBJ1-2; D not resolved. The length of the CDR3 is 12 residues. Trimming cost V 2 bases and J 6 bases, with 8 bases left between them. The germline V gene encodes CDR1 SGHRS and CDR2 YFSETQ. The CDR3 bases are TGCGCCAGCAGCTTAGAGGGTCATGGCTACACCTTC. Its translation: CASSLEGHGYTF.

V gene TRBV7-2 combines with J gene TRBJ2-7; D is ambiguous. This CDR3 contains 12 residues. Germline V gives CDR1 SGHTA, CDR2 FQGNSA. V was trimmed by 4 bases and J by 6 bases, leaving 10 bases between them. The CDR3 nucleotides are TGTGCCAGCAGCTGGAATAGCTTCGAGCAGTACTTC. Residues: CASSWNSFEQYF. Together with reference TRBV7-2 and TRBJ2-7, the CDR3 gives the full variable domain: GAGVSQSPSNKVTEKGKDVELRCDPISGHTALYWYRQSLGQGLEFLIYFQGNSAPDKSGLPSDRFSAERTGGSVSTLTIQRTQQEDSAVYLCASSWNSFEQYFGPGTRLTVT.

The chain uses TRBV10-3 and TRBJ1-1, with TRBD1 matching 10 bases. V was clipped by 0 bases and J by 7 bases; unmatched bases: 2. CDR3 length: 14 amino acids. Per the germline V gene, CDR1 is ENHRY and CDR2 is SYGVKD. CDR3 residues: CAISESGQGNEAFF. CDR3 bases: TGTGCCATCAGTGAGTCGGGACAGGGGAATGAAGCTTTCTTT.

The chain carries TRBV20-1 and TRBJ1-1, with D possibly matching TRBD1 (6 bases). The length of the CDR3 is 10 residues. V was pared by 8 bases and J by 10 bases, with 14 bases between. CDR1 and CDR2 (germline): DFQATT, SNEGSKA (reference sequence). This CDR3 reads CSPRGGVAFF. CDR3 DNA sequence: TGCAGTCCGAGGGGGGGAGTAGCTTTCTTT.

Here the CDR3 reads CASSQLQGNEKLFF. The CDR3 DNA reads TGCGCCAGCAGCCAATTACAGGGGAATGAAAAACTGTTTTTT. The chain links TRBV4-1 to TRBJ1-4; 7 bases map to TRBD1. CDR3 length: 14 amino acids. J was trimmed by 5 bases and V by 2 bases; bases with no gene match: 2. Germline CDR1 reads MGHRA; CDR2 reads YSYEKL.